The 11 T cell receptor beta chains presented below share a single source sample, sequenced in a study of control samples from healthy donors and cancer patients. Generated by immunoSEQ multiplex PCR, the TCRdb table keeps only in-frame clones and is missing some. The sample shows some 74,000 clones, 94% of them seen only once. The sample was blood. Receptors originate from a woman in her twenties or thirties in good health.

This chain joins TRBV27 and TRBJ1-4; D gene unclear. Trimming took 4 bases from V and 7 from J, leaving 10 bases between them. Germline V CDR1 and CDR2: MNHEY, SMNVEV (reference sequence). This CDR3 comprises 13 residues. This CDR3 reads CASSSIPGEKLFF. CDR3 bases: TGTGCCAGCAGTTCGATCCCGGGTGAAAAACTGTTTTTT. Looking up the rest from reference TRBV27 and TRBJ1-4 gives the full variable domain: EAQVTQNPRYLITVTGKKLTVTCSQNMNHEYMSWYRQDPGLGLRQIYYSMNVEVTDKGDVPEGYKVSRKEKRNFPLILESPSPNQTSLYFCASSSIPGEKLFFGSGTQLSVL.

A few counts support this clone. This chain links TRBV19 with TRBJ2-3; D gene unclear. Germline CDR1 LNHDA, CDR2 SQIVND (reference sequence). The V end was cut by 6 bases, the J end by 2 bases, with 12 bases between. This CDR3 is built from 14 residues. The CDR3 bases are TGTGCCAGTAGCCTGGACGGCTACACAGATACGCAGTATTTT. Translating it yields CASSLDGYTDTQYF.

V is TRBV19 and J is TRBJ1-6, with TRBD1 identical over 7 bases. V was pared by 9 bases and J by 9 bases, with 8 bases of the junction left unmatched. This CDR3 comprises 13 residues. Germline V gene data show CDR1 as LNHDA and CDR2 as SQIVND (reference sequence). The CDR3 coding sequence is TGTGCCAGCTCCGGGACAGTACTTTCACCCCTCCACTTT. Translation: CASSGTVLSPLHF.

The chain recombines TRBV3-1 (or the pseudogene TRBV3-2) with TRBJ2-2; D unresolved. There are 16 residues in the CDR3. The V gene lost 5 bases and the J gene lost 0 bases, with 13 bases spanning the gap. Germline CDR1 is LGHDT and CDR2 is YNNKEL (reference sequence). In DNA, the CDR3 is TGTGCCAGCAGCAGTTTGGACGGACCGAACACCGGGGAGCTGTTTTTT. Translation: CASSSLDGPNTGELFF.

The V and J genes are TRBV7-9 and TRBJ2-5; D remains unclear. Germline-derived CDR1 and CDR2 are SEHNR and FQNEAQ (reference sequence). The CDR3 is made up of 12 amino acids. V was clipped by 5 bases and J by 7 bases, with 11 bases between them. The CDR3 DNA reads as TGTGCCAGCAGCCCAATGCGTGGGACCCAGTACTTC. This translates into CASSPMRGTQYF.

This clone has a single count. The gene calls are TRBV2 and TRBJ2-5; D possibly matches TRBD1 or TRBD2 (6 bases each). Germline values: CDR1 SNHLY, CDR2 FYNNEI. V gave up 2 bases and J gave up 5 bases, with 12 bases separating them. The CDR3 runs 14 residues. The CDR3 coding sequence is TGTGCCAGCAGTGAATGGGGGGCTGGCGAGACCCAGTACTTC. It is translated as CASSEWGAGETQYF.

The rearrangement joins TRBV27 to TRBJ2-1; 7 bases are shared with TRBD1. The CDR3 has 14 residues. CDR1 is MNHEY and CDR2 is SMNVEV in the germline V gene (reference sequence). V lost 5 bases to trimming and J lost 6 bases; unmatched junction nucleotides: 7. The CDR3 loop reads CASSQQTGVNEQFF. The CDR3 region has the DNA TGTGCCAGCAGTCAGCAAACAGGGGTCAATGAGCAGTTCTTC.

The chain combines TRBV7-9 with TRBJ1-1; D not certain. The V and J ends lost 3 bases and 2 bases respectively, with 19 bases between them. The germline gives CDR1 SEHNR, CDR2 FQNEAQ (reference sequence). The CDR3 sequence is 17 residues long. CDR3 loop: CASSFLEHPIDNTEAFF. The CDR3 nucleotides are TGTGCCAGCAGCTTCCTCGAACACCCTATAGATAACACTGAAGCTTTCTTT.

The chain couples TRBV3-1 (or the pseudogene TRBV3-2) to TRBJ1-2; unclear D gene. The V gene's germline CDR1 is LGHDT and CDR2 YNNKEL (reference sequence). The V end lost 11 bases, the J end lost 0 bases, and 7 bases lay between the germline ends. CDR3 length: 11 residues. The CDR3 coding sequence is TGTGCCGCGGGCCCTAACTATGGCTACACCTTC. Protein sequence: CAAGPNYGYTF.

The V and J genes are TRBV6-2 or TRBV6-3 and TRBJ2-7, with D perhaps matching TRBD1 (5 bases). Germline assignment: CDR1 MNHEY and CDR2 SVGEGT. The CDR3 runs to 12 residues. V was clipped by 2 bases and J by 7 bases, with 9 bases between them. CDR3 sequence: CASSYLGQEQYV. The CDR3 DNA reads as TGTGCCAGCAGTTACCTGGGGCAAGAGCAGTACGTC.

The DNA for the CDR3 is TGTGCCAGCAGTCGGGACAGGGGGCGCGACTATGGCTACACCTTC. It specifies CASSRDRGRDYGYTF. This chain links TRBV28 with TRBJ1-2; 12 bases are shared with TRBD1. V dropped 5 bases and J dropped 3; count of bases not matched to a gene: 4. This CDR3 is built from 15 residues. Germline CDR1 reads MDHEN; CDR2 reads SYDVKM.